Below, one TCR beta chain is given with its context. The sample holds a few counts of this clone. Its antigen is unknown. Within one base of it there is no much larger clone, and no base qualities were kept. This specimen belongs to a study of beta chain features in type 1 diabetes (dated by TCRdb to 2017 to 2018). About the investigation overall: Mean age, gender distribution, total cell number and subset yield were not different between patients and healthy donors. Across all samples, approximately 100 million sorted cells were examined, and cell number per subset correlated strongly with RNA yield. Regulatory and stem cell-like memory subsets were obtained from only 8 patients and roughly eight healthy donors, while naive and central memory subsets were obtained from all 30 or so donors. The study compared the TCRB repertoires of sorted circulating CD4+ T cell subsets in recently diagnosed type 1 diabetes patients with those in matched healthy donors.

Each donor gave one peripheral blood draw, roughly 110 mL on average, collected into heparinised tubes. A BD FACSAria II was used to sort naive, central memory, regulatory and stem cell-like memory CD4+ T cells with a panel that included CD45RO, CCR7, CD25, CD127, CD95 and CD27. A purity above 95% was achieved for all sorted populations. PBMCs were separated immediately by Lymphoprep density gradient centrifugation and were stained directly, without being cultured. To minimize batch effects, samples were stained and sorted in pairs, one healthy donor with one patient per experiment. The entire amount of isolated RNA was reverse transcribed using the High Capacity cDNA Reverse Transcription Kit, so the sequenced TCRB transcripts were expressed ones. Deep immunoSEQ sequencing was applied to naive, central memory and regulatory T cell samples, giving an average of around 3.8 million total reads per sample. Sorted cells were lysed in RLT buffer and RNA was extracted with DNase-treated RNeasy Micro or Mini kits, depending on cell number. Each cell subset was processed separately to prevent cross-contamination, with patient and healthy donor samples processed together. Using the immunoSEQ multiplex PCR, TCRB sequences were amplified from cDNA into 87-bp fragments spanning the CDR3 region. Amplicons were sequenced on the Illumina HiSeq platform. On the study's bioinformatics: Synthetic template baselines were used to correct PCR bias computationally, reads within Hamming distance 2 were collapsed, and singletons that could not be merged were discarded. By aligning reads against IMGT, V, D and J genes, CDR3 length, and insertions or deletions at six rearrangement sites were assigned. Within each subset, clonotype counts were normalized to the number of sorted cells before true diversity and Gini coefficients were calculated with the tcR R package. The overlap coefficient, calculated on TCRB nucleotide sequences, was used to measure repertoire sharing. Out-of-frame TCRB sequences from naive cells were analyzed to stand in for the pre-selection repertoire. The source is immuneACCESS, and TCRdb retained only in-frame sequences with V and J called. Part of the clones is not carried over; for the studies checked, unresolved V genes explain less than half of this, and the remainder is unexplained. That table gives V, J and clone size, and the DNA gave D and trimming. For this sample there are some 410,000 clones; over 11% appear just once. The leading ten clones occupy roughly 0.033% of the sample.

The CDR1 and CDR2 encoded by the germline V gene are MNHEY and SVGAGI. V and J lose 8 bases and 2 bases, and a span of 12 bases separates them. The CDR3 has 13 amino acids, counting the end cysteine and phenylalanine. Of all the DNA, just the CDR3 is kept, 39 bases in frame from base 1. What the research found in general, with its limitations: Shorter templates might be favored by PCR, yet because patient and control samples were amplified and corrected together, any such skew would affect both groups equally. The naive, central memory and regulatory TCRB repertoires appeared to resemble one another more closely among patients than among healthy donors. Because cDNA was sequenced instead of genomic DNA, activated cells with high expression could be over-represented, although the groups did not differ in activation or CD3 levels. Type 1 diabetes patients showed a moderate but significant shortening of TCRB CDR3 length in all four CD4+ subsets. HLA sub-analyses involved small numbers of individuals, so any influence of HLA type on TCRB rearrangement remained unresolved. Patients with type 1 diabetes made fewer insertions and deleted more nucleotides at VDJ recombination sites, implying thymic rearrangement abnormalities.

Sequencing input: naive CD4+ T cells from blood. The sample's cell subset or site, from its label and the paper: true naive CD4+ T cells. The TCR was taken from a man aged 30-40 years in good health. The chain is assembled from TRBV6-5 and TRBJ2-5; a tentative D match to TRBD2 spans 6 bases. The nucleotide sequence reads TGTGCCAGCCGTCGGGGGAATCAAGAGACCCAGTACTTC. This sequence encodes CASRRGNQETQYF.